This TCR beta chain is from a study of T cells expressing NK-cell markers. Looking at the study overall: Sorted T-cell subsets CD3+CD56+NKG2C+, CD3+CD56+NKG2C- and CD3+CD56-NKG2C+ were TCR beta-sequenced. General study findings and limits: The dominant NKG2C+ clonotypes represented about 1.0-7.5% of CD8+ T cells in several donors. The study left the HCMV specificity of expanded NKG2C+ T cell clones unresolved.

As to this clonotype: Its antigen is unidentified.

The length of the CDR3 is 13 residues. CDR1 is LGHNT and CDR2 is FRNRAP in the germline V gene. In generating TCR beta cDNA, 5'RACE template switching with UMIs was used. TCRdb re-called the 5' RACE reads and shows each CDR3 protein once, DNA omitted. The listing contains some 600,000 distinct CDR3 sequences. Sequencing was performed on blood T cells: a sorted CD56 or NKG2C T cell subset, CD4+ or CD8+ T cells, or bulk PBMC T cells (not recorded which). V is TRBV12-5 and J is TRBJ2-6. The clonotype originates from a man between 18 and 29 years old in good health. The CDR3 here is CASALSGANVLTF.